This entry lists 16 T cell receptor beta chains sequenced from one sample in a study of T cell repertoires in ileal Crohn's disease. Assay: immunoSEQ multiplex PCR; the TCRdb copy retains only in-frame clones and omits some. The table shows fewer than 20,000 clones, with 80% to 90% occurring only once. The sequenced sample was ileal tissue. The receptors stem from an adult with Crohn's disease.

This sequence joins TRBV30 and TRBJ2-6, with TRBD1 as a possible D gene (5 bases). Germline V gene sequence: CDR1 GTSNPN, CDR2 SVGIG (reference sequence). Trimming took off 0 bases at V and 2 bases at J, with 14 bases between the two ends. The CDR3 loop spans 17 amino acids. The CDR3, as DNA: TGTGCCTGGAGTGTACACGGAGAAGGGGCTGGGGCCAACGTCCTGACTTTC. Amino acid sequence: CAWSVHGEGAGANVLTF.

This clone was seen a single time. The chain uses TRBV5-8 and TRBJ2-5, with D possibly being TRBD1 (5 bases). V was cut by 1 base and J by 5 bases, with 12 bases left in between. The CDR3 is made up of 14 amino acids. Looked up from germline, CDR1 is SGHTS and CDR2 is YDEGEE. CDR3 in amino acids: CASSLPGYGETQYF. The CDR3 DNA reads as TGTGCCAGCAGCTTGCCAGGGTACGGTGAGACCCAGTACTTC.

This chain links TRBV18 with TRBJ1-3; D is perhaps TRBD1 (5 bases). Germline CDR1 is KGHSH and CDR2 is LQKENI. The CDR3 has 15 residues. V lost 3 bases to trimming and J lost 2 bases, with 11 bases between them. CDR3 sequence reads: CASSPGTHAGNTIYF. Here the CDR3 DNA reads TGTGCCAGCTCACCCGGGACTCACGCTGGAAACACCATATATTTT.

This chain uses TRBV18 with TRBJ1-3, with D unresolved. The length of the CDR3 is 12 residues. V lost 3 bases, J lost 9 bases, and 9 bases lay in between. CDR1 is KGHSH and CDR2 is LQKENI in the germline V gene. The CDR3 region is CASSPLAGTIYF. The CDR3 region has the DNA TGTGCCAGCTCACCTCTGGCAGGCACCATATATTTT.

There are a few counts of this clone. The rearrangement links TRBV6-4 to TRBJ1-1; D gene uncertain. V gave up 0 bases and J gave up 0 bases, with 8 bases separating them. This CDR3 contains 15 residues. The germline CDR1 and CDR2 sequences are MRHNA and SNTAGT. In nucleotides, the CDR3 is TGTGCCAGCAGTGACTCAACAGAAATGAACACTGAAGCTTTCTTT. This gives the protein CASSDSTEMNTEAFF.

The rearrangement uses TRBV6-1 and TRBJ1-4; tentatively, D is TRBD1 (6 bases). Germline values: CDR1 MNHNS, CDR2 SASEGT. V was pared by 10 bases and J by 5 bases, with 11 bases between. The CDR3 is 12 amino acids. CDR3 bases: TGTGCCACCGACAGGCGAAATGAAAAACTGTTTTTT. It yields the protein CATDRRNEKLFF.

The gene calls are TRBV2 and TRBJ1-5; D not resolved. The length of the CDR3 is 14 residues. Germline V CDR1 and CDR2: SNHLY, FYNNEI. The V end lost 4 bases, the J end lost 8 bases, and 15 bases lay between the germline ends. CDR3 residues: CASSGRGSVEPQHF. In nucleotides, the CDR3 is TGTGCCAGCAGTGGCCGAGGGTCGGTGGAGCCCCAGCATTTT.

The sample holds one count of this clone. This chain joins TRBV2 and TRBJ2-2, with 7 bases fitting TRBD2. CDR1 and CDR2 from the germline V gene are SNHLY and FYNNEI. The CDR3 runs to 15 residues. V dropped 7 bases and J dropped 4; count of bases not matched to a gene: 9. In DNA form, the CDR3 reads TGTGCCAGCATGATTTCCGGGACTACCACCGGGGAGCTGTTTTTT. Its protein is CASMISGTTTGELFF.

The CDR3 protein is CASSLQGEEGGYTF. In DNA, the CDR3 is TGTGCCAGCAGTTTACAGGGCGAAGAGGGGGGCTACACCTTC. The V and J genes are TRBV6-5 and TRBJ1-2; D might be TRBD1 (6 bases). The V gene lost 4 bases and the J gene lost 8 bases, with 17 bases spanning the gap. The CDR3 is made up of 14 amino acids. The germline gives CDR1 MNHEY, CDR2 SVGAGI.

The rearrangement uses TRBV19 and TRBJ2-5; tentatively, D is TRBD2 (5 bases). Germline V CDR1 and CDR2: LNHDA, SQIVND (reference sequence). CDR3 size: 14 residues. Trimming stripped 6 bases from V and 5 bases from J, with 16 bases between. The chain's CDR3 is CASSKRGGWETQYF. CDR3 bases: TGTGCCAGTAGCAAACGAGGCGGGTGGGAGACCCAGTACTTC.

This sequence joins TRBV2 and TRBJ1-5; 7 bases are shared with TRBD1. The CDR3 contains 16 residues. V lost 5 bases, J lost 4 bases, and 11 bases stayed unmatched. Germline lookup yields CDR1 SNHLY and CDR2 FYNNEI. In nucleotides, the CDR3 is TGTGCCAGCAGTACCTGGGAACAGGGGTGGAATCAGCCCCAGCATTTT. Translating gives CASSTWEQGWNQPQHF.

The CDR3 is CASATGSRRDNEQFF. CDR3 in DNA: TGCGCCAGCGCTACGGGGAGCAGGAGGGACAATGAGCAGTTCTTC. This chain uses TRBV5-1 with TRBJ2-1; D possibly corresponds to TRBD2 (6 bases). This CDR3 region has 15 residues. Trimming pared 7 bases from V and 5 bases from J, leaving 19 bases between. Per germline, CDR1 SGHRS and CDR2 YFSETQ.

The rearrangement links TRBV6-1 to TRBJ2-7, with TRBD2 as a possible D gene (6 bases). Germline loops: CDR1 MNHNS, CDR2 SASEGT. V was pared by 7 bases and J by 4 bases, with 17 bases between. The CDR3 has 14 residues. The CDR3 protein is CASKFGTAVYEQYF. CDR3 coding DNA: TGTGCCAGCAAGTTCGGGACTGCCGTTTACGAGCAGTACTTC.

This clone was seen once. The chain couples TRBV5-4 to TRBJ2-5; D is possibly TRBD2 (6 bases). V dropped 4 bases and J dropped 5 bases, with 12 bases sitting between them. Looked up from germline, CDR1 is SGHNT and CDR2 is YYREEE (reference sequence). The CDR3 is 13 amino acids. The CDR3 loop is CASSHRLEETQYF. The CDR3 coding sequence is TGTGCCAGCAGCCACCGACTAGAGGAGACCCAGTACTTC.

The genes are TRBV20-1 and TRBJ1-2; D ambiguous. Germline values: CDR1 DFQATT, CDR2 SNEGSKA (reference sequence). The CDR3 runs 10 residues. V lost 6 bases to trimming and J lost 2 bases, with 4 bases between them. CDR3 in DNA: TGCAGTGCGGAGAACTATGGCTACACCTTC. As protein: CSAENYGYTF.

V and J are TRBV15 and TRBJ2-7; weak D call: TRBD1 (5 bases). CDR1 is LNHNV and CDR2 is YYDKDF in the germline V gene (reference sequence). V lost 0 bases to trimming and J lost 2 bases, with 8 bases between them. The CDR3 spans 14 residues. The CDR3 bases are TGTGCCACCAGCAGAGAATGGGGCCCCTACGAGCAGTACTTC. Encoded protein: CATSREWGPYEQYF.